These 30 T cell receptor beta chains originate from one sample sequenced in a study of pediatric ulcerative colitis. The protocol was immunoSEQ multiplex PCR, while the TCRdb copy is restricted to in-frame clones and leaves out a portion. The sample records more than 12,000 clones, approximately 90% being singletons. Sequenced material: blood. Every receptor here comes from a boy between 5 and 17 years old with moderate ulcerative colitis.

The rearrangement uses TRBV19 and TRBJ2-3, with 7 bases lining up with TRBD1. The CDR3 is 13 amino acids. Germline V gene sequence: CDR1 LNHDA, CDR2 SQIVND (reference sequence). V gave up 6 bases and J gave up 2 bases; unmatched junction bases: 2. CDR3 in amino acids: CASRGQTTDTQYF. CDR3 bases: TGTGCCAGTAGGGGACAGACCACAGATACGCAGTATTTT.

The chain carries TRBV29-1 and TRBJ1-5, with a weak D call TRBD1 (6 bases). The CDR3 consists of 13 residues. V was shortened by 6 bases and J by 2 bases, with 11 bases between the two germline ends. Germline CDR1 and CDR2: SQVTM and ANQGSEA. DNA for the CDR3: TGCAGCGTCGGGGGACAAGGCAATCAGCCCCAGCATTTT. This translates into CSVGGQGNQPQHF.

This chain connects TRBV28 to TRBJ2-5, with a possible D match to TRBD1 (6 bases). Trimming stripped 6 bases from V and 1 base from J, with 12 bases between. The V gene's germline CDR1 is MDHEN and CDR2 SYDVKM. CDR3 length equals 14 residues. Here the CDR3 reads CASRPTGIQETQYF. CDR3 DNA sequence: TGTGCCAGCAGACCTACAGGGATCCAAGAGACCCAGTACTTC. The whole variable domain, remainder taken from reference TRBV28 and TRBJ2-5, is DVKVTQSSRYLVKRTGEKVFLECVQDMDHENMFWYRQDPGLGLRLIYFSYDVKMKEKGDIPEGYSVSREKKERFSLILESASTNQTSMYLCASRPTGIQETQYFGPGTRLLVL.

The V call is TRBV5-1, the J call TRBJ2-5; TRBD2 might be the D (5 bases). CDR1 is SGHRS, CDR2 YFSETQ, per germline. V lost 0 bases and J 2 bases, leaving 11 bases between the germline ends. The CDR3 length is 15 residues. In DNA form, the CDR3 reads TGCGCCAGCAGCTTGGCTAGCACATCACAAGAGACCCAGTACTTC. This translates into CASSLASTSQETQYF.

The rearrangement joins TRBV30 to TRBJ1-4; D gene ambiguous. CDR3 length equals 14 residues. V lost 0 bases, J lost 3 bases, and 8 bases lay in between. In germline, CDR1 is GTSNPN, CDR2 SVGIG (reference sequence). CDR3 in amino acids: CAWSVNGPNEKLFF. CDR3 sequence (DNA): TGTGCCTGGAGTGTTAATGGCCCTAATGAAAAACTGTTTTTT.

The chain has TRBV28 and TRBJ1-4; D not certain. With 3 bases removed from V and 5 bases from J, the gap between germline ends came to 7 bases. Per the germline V gene, CDR1 is MDHEN and CDR2 is SYDVKM. The CDR3 is made up of 13 amino acids. The CDR3 region is CASSFNTNEKLFF. The CDR3 DNA is TGTGCCAGCAGTTTTAACACCAATGAAAAACTGTTTTTT.

The chain couples TRBV6-1 to TRBJ1-4, with TRBD1 identical over 7 bases. V gave up 8 bases and J gave up 4 bases; unmatched junction bases: 10. The CDR3 sequence is 15 residues long. CDR1 and CDR2 from the germline V gene are MNHNS and SASEGT. CDR3 protein: CASGGQLDDNEKLFF. The CDR3 DNA sequence: TGTGCCAGCGGGGGACAGCTAGACGATAATGAAAAACTGTTTTTT.

This rearrangement joins TRBV10-3 to TRBJ2-2; 7 bases fit TRBD2. The CDR3 is made up of 15 amino acids. Trimming at V came to 3 bases and at J to 4 bases, leaving 5 bases not matched to a gene. The V gene's germline CDR1 is ENHRY and CDR2 SYGVKD. The CDR3 region has the DNA TGTGCCATCAGTGACAGACTAGCCCTCACCGGGGAGCTGTTTTTT. It is translated as CAISDRLALTGELFF.

V is TRBV9 and J is TRBJ1-1, with D tentatively TRBD1 (5 bases). This CDR3 is built from 13 residues. Trimming shortened V by 0 bases and J by 6 bases, and 9 bases separated the two germline ends. CDR1 and CDR2 (germline): SGDLS, YYNGEE. CDR3 DNA sequence: TGTGCCAGCAGCGTAGGGGGGGAACCTGAAGCTTTCTTT. Its protein is CASSVGGEPEAFF.

V usage is TRBV7-9 and J usage is TRBJ2-1; possibly TRBD2 for D (6 bases). Trimming removed 5 bases at V and 4 bases at J, with 12 bases between. This CDR3 is 14 amino acids long. CDR1 and CDR2 (germline): SEHNR, FQNEAQ (reference sequence). The CDR3 bases are TGTGCCAGCAGCCCGCCGGCGGGGTACAATGAGCAGTTCTTC. It is translated as CASSPPAGYNEQFF. Complete variable domain (other parts from reference TRBV7-9 and TRBJ2-1): DTGVSQNPRHKITKRGQNVTFRCDPISEHNRLYWYRQTLGQGPEFLTYFQNEAQLEKSRLLSDRFSAERPKGSFSTLEIQRTEQGDSAMYLCASSPPAGYNEQFFGPGTRLTVL.

This sequence joins TRBV4-1 and TRBJ2-5, with D perhaps matching TRBD1 (5 bases). V gave up 0 bases and J gave up 2 bases, with 22 bases separating them. The CDR3 has 19 amino acids. Germline CDR1 reads MGHRA; CDR2 reads YSYEKL. DNA for the CDR3: TGCGCCAGCAGCCAAGATCCTCAGAGACAGTCCAGTACACAAGAGACCCAGTACTTC. Its translation is CASSQDPQRQSSTQETQYF.

V and J are TRBV10-3 and TRBJ2-7; 7 bases line up with TRBD1. Per germline, CDR1 ENHRY and CDR2 SYGVKD. Trimming removed 3 bases from V and 3 bases from J; junction bases left unmatched: 2. This CDR3 has 13 residues. CDR3: CAISEYRGYEQYF. CDR3 nucleotide sequence: TGTGCCATCAGTGAATACAGGGGCTACGAGCAGTACTTC.

This clone appeared once. This chain joins TRBV29-1 and TRBJ1-2; D is unclear. The CDR3 extends over 14 amino acids. Trimming took off 0 bases at V and 5 bases at J, with 13 bases between the two ends. Germline CDR1 reads SQVTM; CDR2 reads ANQGSEA. CDR3 sequence reads: CSVEDLILGYGYTF. CDR3 DNA sequence: TGCAGCGTTGAAGATTTGATACTGGGTTATGGCTACACCTTC.

V and J are TRBV11-2 and TRBJ1-2; TRBD1 is a possible D gene (5 bases). V shed 6 bases and J shed 6 bases, with 23 bases lying between them. CDR3 size: 16 residues. Germline V gene data show CDR1 as SGHAT and CDR2 as FQNNGV. The CDR3 nucleotides read TGTGCCAGCAGAAGAAGCAGGGCAGTCGGAGGAGATGGCTACACCTTC. Protein sequence: CASRRSRAVGGDGYTF.

This chain connects TRBV7-9 to TRBJ2-7, with 9 bases fitting TRBD2. This CDR3 contains 13 residues. The ends lost 7 bases at V and 10 bases at J; junction bases unmatched: 11. CDR1 and CDR2 from the germline V gene are SEHNR and FQNEAQ (reference sequence). The CDR3 spells CASTLVAGEPQYF. CDR3 bases: TGTGCCAGCACCCTAGTAGCGGGAGAACCTCAGTACTTC.

The chain is built from TRBV27 and TRBJ2-6; D unclear. Germline lookup yields CDR1 MNHEY and CDR2 SMNVEV (reference sequence). Trimming took 3 bases from V and 6 from J, leaving 6 bases between them. This CDR3 region has 13 residues. CDR3 coding DNA: TGTGCCAGCAGTTTTCGGGTGGCCAACGTCCTGACTTTC. It encodes CASSFRVANVLTF.

This clone occurred once. The CDR3 loop is CASSTLGTSGDTQYF. Here the CDR3 DNA reads TGTGCCAGCAGCACCCTGGGGACTAGTGGAGATACGCAGTATTTT. The chain has TRBV28 and TRBJ2-3; 8 positions match TRBD2. The CDR3 contains 15 residues. V was pared by 6 bases and J by 5 bases, with 10 bases of the junction left unmatched. Per the germline V gene, CDR1 is MDHEN and CDR2 is SYDVKM.

This chain uses TRBV21-1 with TRBJ2-5; the listed D gene, TRBD2, was not tested against the DNA. TRBV21-1 is tagged as a pseudogene. The CDR3 is 14 amino acids. CDR3 in amino acids: CASSKVGGGPTQYF. CDR3 nucleotides: TGTGCCAGCAGCAAAGTGGGCGGGGGGCCGACCCAGTACTTC.

J is TRBJ2-2 and V is TRBV6-4; possibly TRBD1 or TRBD2 for D (5 bases each). CDR3 length: 15 amino acids. The V end was cut by 4 bases, the J end by 5 bases, with 14 bases between. The germline V gene has CDR1 MRHNA and CDR2 SNTAGT. CDR3: CASSVGPAGTGELFF. CDR3 DNA: TGTGCCAGCAGTGTGGGACCCGCCGGTACCGGGGAGCTGTTTTTT.

The genes are TRBV2 and TRBJ1-2, with D perhaps matching TRBD1 (6 bases). The germline gives CDR1 SNHLY, CDR2 FYNNEI. Between the trimmed V and J ends, which lost 6 bases and 4 bases, there was a span of 12 bases. The CDR3 covers 13 residues. CDR3 nucleotide sequence: TGTGCCAGCAGCCAGGGGCCCCGCTATGGCTACACCTTC. Amino acid sequence: CASSQGPRYGYTF.

V usage is TRBV15 and J usage is TRBJ1-4; D not certain. The germline gives CDR1 LNHNV, CDR2 YYDKDF (reference sequence). Between the trimmed V and J ends, which lost 1 base and 7 bases, there was a span of 10 bases. This CDR3 is 14 amino acids long. This CDR3 reads CATSRAWGGEKLFF. DNA of the CDR3: TGTGCCACCAGCAGAGCTTGGGGTGGTGAAAAACTGTTTTTT. The entire variable domain, with the rest obtained from reference TRBV15 and TRBJ1-4, is as follows: DAMVIQNPRYQVTQFGKPVTLSCSQTLNHNVMYWYQQKSSQAPKLLFHYYDKDFNNEADTPDNFQSRRPNTSFCFLDIRSPGLGDTAMYLCATSRAWGGEKLFFGSGTQLSVL.

The chain recombines TRBV7-6 with TRBJ2-2; D unclear. The CDR3 loop spans 15 amino acids. Trimming stripped 3 bases from V and 0 bases from J, with 8 bases between. Germline assignment: CDR1 SGHVS and CDR2 FNYEAQ. CDR3 region: CASSFGNTNTGELFF. The CDR3 nucleotides are TGTGCCAGCAGCTTCGGCAATACGAACACCGGGGAGCTGTTTTTT.

The chain uses TRBV5-4 and TRBJ2-7; 7 nucleotides line up with TRBD2. CDR1 and CDR2 from the germline V gene are SGHNT and YYREEE (reference sequence). The CDR3 covers 14 residues. The V and J ends lost 4 bases and 2 bases, in that order; junction bases with no gene match: 6. CDR3 protein: CASSQDGGAYEQYF. CDR3 sequence (DNA): TGTGCCAGCAGCCAAGATGGGGGGGCCTACGAGCAGTACTTC.

This chain links TRBV19 with TRBJ2-7; TRBD1 matches 9 bases. This CDR3 has 16 amino acids. CDR1 and CDR2 (germline): LNHDA, SQIVND (reference sequence). V trimming: 0 bases; J trimming: 1 base; junction bases outside the gene matches: 4. The CDR3 nucleotides are TGTGCCAGTAGTATAGATGGGACAGGGAATTCCTACGAGCAGTACTTC. Protein: CASSIDGTGNSYEQYF.

V and J are TRBV7-8 and TRBJ1-5; D call uncertain. Germline values: CDR1 SGHVS, CDR2 FQNEAQ. This CDR3 has 14 amino acids. V was pared by 1 base and J by 5 bases, with 9 bases between. The CDR3 region is CASSLVPEDQPQHF. The CDR3 region has the DNA TGTGCCAGCAGCTTAGTTCCCGAAGATCAGCCCCAGCATTTT. Based on the CDR3 plus reference TRBV7-8 and TRBJ1-5, the full variable domain is GAGVSQSPRYKVAKRGQDVALRCDPISGHVSLFWYQQALGQGPEFLTYFQNEAQLDKSGLPSDRFFAERPEGSVSTLKIQRTQQEDSAVYLCASSLVPEDQPQHFGDGTRLSIL.

V and J are TRBV29-1 and TRBJ2-3, with no clear D. Per the germline V gene, CDR1 is SQVTM and CDR2 is ANQGSEA. CDR3 length: 13 amino acids. Trimming cost V 4 bases and J 2 bases, with 10 bases left between them. The CDR3: CSVVQTHTDTQYF. As DNA, the CDR3 is TGCAGCGTTGTTCAGACTCACACAGATACGCAGTATTTT.

The chain employs TRBV27 and TRBJ2-1, with D possibly TRBD1 on 6 matching bases. Looked up from germline, CDR1 is MNHEY and CDR2 is SMNVEV (reference sequence). Trimming took off 8 bases at V and 10 bases at J, with 15 bases between the two ends. This CDR3 comprises 12 residues. The DNA of the CDR3 is TGTGCCAGCGGACACAGGGAATACGAGCAGTTCTTC. This gives the protein CASGHREYEQFF.

V and J are TRBV6-6 and TRBJ1-4; D is unclear. This CDR3 is built from 12 residues. Germline-derived CDR1 and CDR2 are MNHNY and SVGAGI (reference sequence). V shed 7 bases and J shed 11 bases, with 14 bases lying between them. The CDR3 DNA follows: TGTGCCAGCACCTATGTAAGGGAGAAACTGTTTTTT. It yields the protein CASTYVREKLFF.

The chain uses TRBV2 and TRBJ2-3; 13 bases map to TRBD2. The CDR3 is 17 residues long. The J segment lost 2 bases and the V segment lost 5 bases, leaving 7 bases of the junction unmatched. Germline CDR1 reads SNHLY; CDR2 reads FYNNEI. The CDR3 DNA reads TGTGCCAGCAGTCCCACCGGACTAGCGGGAGTCACAGATACGCAGTATTTT. Translation: CASSPTGLAGVTDTQYF.

The chain recombines TRBV28 with TRBJ2-1, with 8 bases identical to TRBD1. Trimming cost V 8 bases and J 2 bases; bases outside gene matches: 2. The germline V gene encodes CDR1 MDHEN and CDR2 SYDVKM. This CDR3 region has 13 residues. CDR3 amino acids: CASGQGTYNEQFF. Here the CDR3 DNA reads TGTGCCAGCGGACAGGGCACCTACAATGAGCAGTTCTTC.